This entry is about one T cell receptor beta chain. Its antigen is still unknown. The assay was immunoSEQ multiplex PCR, and TCRdb's table has in-frame clones only and misses some. The sample holds 100,000 to 150,000 clones; roughly 84% are singletons and the top ten take around 17%. This sample is drawn from a study of T cell responses to AZD1222 COVID-19 vaccine. Study-wide findings and caveats: Most donors were white British and more were female, and clonal diversity was possibly underestimated.

CDR3 length: 14 residues. The ends were cut back, 6 bases at V and 3 bases at J, with 15 bases in the middle. CDR1 is MDHEN, CDR2 SYDVKM, per germline. The source material was peripheral blood, sampled 28 days after the second AZD1222 dose. The source is an adult who received the AZD1222 COVID-19 vaccine. The chain is built from TRBV28 and TRBJ2-7; D is possibly TRBD2 (5 bases). CDR3 in amino acids: CASRMASGSYEQYF. The CDR3 nucleotides read TGTGCCAGCAGGATGGCCTCGGGGAGCTACGAGCAGTACTTC.